This record covers a single T cell receptor beta chain. Its antigen is unidentified. This specimen belongs to a study of T cell clonotyping in hematopoietic cell transplantation. Study-wide results and limits: After transplant, recipient diversity fell while pathologically expanded clonotypes grew through day 180.

Germline CDR1 SGHDN, CDR2 FVKESK. The CDR3 is 15 amino acids. The J segment lost 5 bases and the V segment lost 3 bases, leaving 4 bases of the junction unmatched. Sequenced by immunoSEQ multiplex PCR; TCRdb stores in-frame clones only, minus some. The sample consists of about 36,000 clones, over 75% of them appearing once. The TCR originated in a woman in her forties in good health. Some clones in this sample may be carry-over from other donors' samples. The sample comprised peripheral blood mononuclear cells. The chain links TRBV14 to TRBJ1-2; 12 bases line up with TRBD1. CDR3 nucleotide sequence: TGTGCCAGCAGCCAGGGGACAGGGGGCAATTATGGCTACACCTTC. Translated, it gives CASSQGTGGNYGYTF. The entire variable domain, with the rest obtained from reference TRBV14 and TRBJ1-2, is as follows: EAGVTQFPSHSVIEKGQTVTLRCDPISGHDNLYWYRRVMGKEIKFLLHFVKESKQDESGMPNNRFLAERTGGTYSTLKVQPAELEDSGVYFCASSQGTGGNYGYTFGSGTRLTVV.